The entry below gives a single T cell receptor beta chain sequence along with its context. Its antigen is not identified. The study ran its PCR with 60 Vbeta and 13 Jbeta primers. In the authors' methods: Later work found about 80 million unique TCR beta chains, with 9.5 million to 11 million shared. Using immunoSEQ multiplex PCR, the repertoire was profiled, and TCRdb retains in-frame clones only, with some absent. V, J and clone size are taken as reported in that table, and D and trimming were inferred from the DNA itself. Of fewer than 250,000 clones listed, approximately 80% are singletons. The germline V gene encodes CDR1 SNHLY and CDR2 FYNNEI. The CDR3 consists of 14 residues. Trimming removed 10 bases at V and 6 bases at J, with 19 bases between. This entry belongs to a study of cytomegalovirus exposure and HLA in healthy donors. Turning to the study itself: Of the donors genotyped, approximately 430 in all, about 76% fell in the Caucasian-associated ancestry cluster. Whole-study results and caveats: In a later analysis, donors in an Asian-associated ancestry cluster reportedly had fewer N-insertions in productive TCRs than the cohort mean.

Sequenced sample: PBMCs. The J gene is TRBJ2-1, the V gene TRBV2, with a weak D call TRBD1 (6 bases). The sequence was obtained from a man aged 25-45 years in good health and CMV-seronegative. The DNA of the CDR3 is TGTGCCACTCGAGAGCAGGGGCCCACCAATGAGCAGTTCTTC. Amino acid sequence: CATREQGPTNEQFF.